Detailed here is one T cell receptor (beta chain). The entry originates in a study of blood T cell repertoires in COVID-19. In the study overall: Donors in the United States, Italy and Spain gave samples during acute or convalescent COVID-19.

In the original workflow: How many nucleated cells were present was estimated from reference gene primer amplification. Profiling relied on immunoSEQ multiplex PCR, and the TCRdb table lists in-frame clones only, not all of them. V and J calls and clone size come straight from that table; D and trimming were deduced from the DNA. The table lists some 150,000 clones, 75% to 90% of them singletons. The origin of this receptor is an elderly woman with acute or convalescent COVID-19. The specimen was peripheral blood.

The CDR3 here is CASKTVQRGTSFTDTQYF. CDR3 nucleotides: TGTGCCAGTAAGACGGTCCAGCGGGGGACCTCTTTCACAGATACGCAGTATTTT. The chain uses TRBV19 and TRBJ2-3; 8 positions match TRBD2. This CDR3 has 18 amino acids. Germline CDR1 reads LNHDA; CDR2 reads SQIVND (reference sequence). With V trimmed by 7 bases and J by 2 bases, 17 bases remained unmatched.